This TCR beta chain was retrieved from a study of Ad26.COV2.S vaccination and SARS-CoV-2 variants (dated by TCRdb to the early 2020s). In terms of the full investigation: Vaccine-arm donors were drawn from COV1001, a multicentre, randomized, double-blind, placebo-controlled phase I-IIa trial of Ad26.COV2.S in healthy adults. Dosing of Ad26.COV2.S was intramuscular, at either 5x10^10 or 1x10^11 viral particles, delivered as one shot or as two shots spaced 56 days apart. The specificity and breadth of SARS-CoV-2-reactive T cell receptors after Ad26.COV2.S vaccination were assessed by TCRbeta repertoire sequencing. A total of approximately 30 samples were included in the TCR-sequenced set, comprising around 19 Ad26.COV2.S vaccine recipients, 5 placebo recipients and 8 SARS-CoV-2 convalescent individuals. Participants in the trial were split at random into five groups of five each, receiving low-dose or high-dose Ad26.COV2.S once or twice, or else placebo on both occasions. Blinding of investigators to trial group allocation was maintained during experiments and outcome assessment.

V and J are truncated by 2 bases and 6 bases respectively, leaving an intervening sequence of 9 bases. The germline V gene (reference sequence) specifies GTSNPN as CDR1 and SVGIG as CDR2. From cysteine to phenylalanine, the CDR3 is 12 amino acids long. Left in the record is the CDR3 DNA by itself, 36 bases read in frame from the first base. As regards this clone: Its antigen specificity is not known. Base qualities are not recorded, but no much larger clone differs from it by a single base.

TCRbeta CDR3 regions were sequenced with the immunoSEQ Assay. After extraction, genomic DNA underwent amplification by bias-controlled multiplex PCR, followed by high-throughput sequencing. The study's processing was this. To quantify the absolute abundance of each unique TCRbeta CDR3 region, sequences were collapsed and filtered. T cell fraction was estimated by normalizing TCRbeta template counts to usable DNA, with usable DNA measured through amplification of reference genes found in all nucleated cells. Repertoire TCRs were annotated as SARS-CoV-2-specific by exact matching of V gene, CDR3 amino acid sequence and J gene to a known reactive TCR set. The reference SARS-CoV-2 TCR set was obtained from MIRA and was filtered for enrichment in COVID-19-positive ImmuneCODE repertoires, whereby public or cross-reactive TCRs were removed. Using the MIRA antigens, annotated TCRs were further analysed by specific ORF or by position within an ORF. Breadth was defined as annotated unique rearrangements over total unique productive rearrangements; depth was the summed frequency of those rearrangements. Two-sided Wilcoxon rank-sum tests were applied when comparing TCR breadth between groups. In its TCRdb copy, this immuneACCESS table keeps in-frame sequences only and misses some clones. Where compared with another copy, unresolved V genes explain less than half of these, and the others have no known cause. V and J calls and clone size come straight from that table; D and trimming were deduced from the DNA. The table for this sample lists about 680,000 clones; 70% to 90% of them were counted only once. The top ten constitute nearly 1.5% of the sample.

The intended sense of this specimen's treatment or condition label: approximately 18 received Ad26.COV2.S at low or high dose, single or two shots; roughly 5 received placebo; per-sample allocation not given. For vaccine and placebo recipients, repertoires were sequenced using samples collected on day 63 after the first injection. In Cohort 1b, more than 20 adults aged 18-55 years were enrolled at a single site in Boston, USA, between 29 July and 7 August 2020. Ad26.COV2.S consisted of a replication-incompetent adenovirus type 26 vector by which a prefusion-stabilized SARS-CoV-2 spike protein from the original Wuhan strain was expressed. The paper's findings and limits, for the study overall: It was noted by the authors that total T cell responses may have been underestimated by the TCR breadth and depth analyses. Ad26.COV2.S recipients had higher spike-specific TCR breadth than placebo recipients (P = 0.0014). Comparable non-spike TCR breadth was observed between vaccine and placebo recipients, consistent with only spike being contained in the vaccine. The study lacked the statistical power to compare responses across vaccine doses or regimens. After vaccination, spike-specific CD8+ and CD4+ T cell responses were reported to show substantial breadth.

The sequence joins TRBV30 to TRBJ2-3; no D segment can be confidently identified. The TCR sequence derives from a person aged 18-60 years who received the Ad26.COV2.S COVID-19 vaccine or a placebo. Sequences were derived from peripheral blood, sampled in a trial of Ad26.COV2.S vaccine versus placebo. The nucleotides read TGTGCCTGGAGTTATAGGCAGGATACGCAGTATTTT. Its product reads: CAWSYRQDTQYF.